This T cell receptor beta chain emerged from a study of sequential checkpoint blockade in melanoma. The method was immunoSEQ multiplex PCR; TCRdb's version includes in-frame clones alone and lacks a portion of them. The table includes about 15,000 clones, approximately 66% detected once. Documented treatment: randomized to nivolumab then ipilimumab (arm A) or the reverse (arm B). None of the patients previously received DNA-damaging chemotherapy. Sorted cells were live CD3+CD8+, lacking CD19 and CD56, from PBMCs. The CDR3 extends over 15 amino acids. Germline assignment: CDR1 LNHNV and CDR2 YYDKDF (reference sequence). J lost 3 bases, V lost 3 bases, and 4 bases had no gene match.

Sequencing used CD8+ T cells sorted from blood (inferred from file names), obtained from a patient given nivolumab and ipilimumab in sequence. The rearrangement uses TRBV15 and TRBJ2-7; 11 nucleotides line up with TRBD2. This sequence was found in a human donor with melanoma. DNA of the CDR3: TGTGCCACCAGCAGGACTAGCGGGGCTTACTACGAGCAGTACTTC. This sequence encodes CATSRTSGAYYEQYF.